This T cell receptor beta chain is drawn from a study of graft-versus-host responses after intestinal transplantation. A remark on this clone: No antigen is known for it.

This CDR3 comprises 16 residues. Repertoires were generated with immunoSEQ multiplex PCR, while TCRdb's copy carries only in-frame clones and drops some. The table lists about 97,000 clones, around 93% of them singletons. The TCR was taken from a human donor who was the organ donor for an intestinal transplant. The V gene is TRBV21-1, the J gene TRBJ1-1; the tabulated D call, TRBD1, remains unverified against the DNA. TRBV21-1 has pseudogene status. The sequencing here drew on unstimulated CD8+ T cells sorted from spleen or lymph node cells, taken before transplant. CDR3 residues: CASSKVGALTDTEAFF. The CDR3 DNA reads TGTGCCAGCAGCAAAGTGGGCGCCCTGACGGACACTGAAGCTTTCTTT.